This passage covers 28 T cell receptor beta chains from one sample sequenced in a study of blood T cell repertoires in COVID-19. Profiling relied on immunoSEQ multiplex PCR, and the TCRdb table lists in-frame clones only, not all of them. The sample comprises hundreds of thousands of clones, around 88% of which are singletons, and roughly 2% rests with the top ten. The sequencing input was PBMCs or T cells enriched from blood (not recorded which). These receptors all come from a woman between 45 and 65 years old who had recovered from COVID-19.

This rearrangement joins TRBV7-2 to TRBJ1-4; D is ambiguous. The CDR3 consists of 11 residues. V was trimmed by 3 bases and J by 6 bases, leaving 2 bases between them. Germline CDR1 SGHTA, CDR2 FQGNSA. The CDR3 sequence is CASSFDEKLFF. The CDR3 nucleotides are TGTGCCAGCAGCTTCGATGAAAAACTGTTTTTT. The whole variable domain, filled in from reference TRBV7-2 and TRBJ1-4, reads GAGVSQSPSNKVTEKGKDVELRCDPISGHTALYWYRQSLGQGLEFLIYFQGNSAPDKSGLPSDRFSAERTGGSVSTLTIQRTQQEDSAVYLCASSFDEKLFFGSGTQLSVL.

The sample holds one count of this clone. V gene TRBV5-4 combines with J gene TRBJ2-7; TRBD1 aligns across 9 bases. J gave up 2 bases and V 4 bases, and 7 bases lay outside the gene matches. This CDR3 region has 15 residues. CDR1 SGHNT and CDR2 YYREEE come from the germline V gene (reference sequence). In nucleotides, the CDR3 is TGTGCCAGCAGCCATACACGACAGGGGGCCTACGAGCAGTACTTC. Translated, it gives CASSHTRQGAYEQYF.

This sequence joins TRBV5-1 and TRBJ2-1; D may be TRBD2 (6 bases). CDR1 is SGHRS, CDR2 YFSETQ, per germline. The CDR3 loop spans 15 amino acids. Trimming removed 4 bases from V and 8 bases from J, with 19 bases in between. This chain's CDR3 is CASSGTGGTADEQFF. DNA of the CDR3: TGCGCCAGCAGCGGGACGGGCGGGACGGCCGATGAGCAGTTCTTC.

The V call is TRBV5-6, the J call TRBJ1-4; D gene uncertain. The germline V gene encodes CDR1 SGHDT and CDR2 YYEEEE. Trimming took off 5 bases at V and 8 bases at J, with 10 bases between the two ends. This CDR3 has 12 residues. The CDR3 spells CASSRPGEKLFF. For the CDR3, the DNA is TGTGCCAGCAGTCGGCCGGGGGAAAAACTGTTTTTT.

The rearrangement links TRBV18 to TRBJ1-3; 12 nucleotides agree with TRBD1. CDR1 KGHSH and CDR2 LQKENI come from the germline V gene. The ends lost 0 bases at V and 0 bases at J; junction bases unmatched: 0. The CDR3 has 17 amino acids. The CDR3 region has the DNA TGTGCCAGCTCACCACCGGGACAGGGGGCCTCTGGAAACACCATATATTTT. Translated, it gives CASSPPGQGASGNTIYF.

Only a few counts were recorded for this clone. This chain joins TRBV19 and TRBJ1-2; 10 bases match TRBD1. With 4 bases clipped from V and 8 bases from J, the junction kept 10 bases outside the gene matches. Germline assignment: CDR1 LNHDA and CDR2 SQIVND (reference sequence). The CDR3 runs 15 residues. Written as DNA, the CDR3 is TGTGCCAGTAGTACTAGGGACAGGGGTATGGGGGGCTACACCTTC. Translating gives CASSTRDRGMGGYTF.

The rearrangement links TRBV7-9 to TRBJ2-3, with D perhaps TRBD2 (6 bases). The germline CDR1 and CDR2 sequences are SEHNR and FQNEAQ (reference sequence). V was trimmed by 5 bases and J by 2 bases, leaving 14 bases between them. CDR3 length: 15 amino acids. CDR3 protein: CASSPLGDFTDTQYF. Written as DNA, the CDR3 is TGTGCCAGCAGCCCTTTAGGGGACTTCACAGATACGCAGTATTTT.

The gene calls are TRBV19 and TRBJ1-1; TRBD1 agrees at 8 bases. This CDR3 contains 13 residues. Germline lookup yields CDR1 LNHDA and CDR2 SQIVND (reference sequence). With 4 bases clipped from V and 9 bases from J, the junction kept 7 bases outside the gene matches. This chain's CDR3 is CASSRNTGGKAFF. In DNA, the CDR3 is TGTGCCAGTAGTAGGAATACAGGGGGTAAAGCTTTCTTT.

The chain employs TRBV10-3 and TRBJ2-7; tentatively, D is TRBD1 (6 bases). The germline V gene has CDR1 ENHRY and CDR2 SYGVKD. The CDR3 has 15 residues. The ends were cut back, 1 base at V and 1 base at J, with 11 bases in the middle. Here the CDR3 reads CAISELVGQSYEQYF. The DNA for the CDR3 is TGTGCCATCAGTGAGTTAGTAGGACAGTCCTACGAGCAGTACTTC.

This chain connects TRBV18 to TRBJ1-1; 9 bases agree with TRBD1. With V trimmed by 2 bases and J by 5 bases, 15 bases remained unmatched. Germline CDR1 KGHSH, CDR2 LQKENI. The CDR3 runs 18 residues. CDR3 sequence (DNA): TGTGCCAGCTCACCAATACGTCCCGGGACAGGGTCACCAACTGAAGCTTTCTTT. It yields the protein CASSPIRPGTGSPTEAFF.

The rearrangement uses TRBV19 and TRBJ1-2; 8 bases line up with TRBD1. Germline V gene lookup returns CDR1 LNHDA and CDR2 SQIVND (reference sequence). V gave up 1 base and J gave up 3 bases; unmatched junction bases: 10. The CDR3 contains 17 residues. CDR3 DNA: TGTGCCAGTAGTATAGCCGGAGGACAGGGCTTGTACTATGGCTACACCTTC. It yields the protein CASSIAGGQGLYYGYTF.

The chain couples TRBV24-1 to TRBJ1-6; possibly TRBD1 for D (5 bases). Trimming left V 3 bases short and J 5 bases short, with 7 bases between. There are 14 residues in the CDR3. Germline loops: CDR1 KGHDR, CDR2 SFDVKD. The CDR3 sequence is CATSDGHDNSPLHF. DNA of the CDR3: TGTGCCACCAGTGATGGACACGATAATTCACCCCTCCACTTT.

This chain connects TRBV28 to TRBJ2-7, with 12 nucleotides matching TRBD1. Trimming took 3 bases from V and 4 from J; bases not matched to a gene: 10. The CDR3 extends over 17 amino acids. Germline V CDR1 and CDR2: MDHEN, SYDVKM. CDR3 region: CASSFSSGQGATYEQYF. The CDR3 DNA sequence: TGTGCCAGCAGTTTCTCCTCGGGACAGGGGGCAACGTACGAGCAGTACTTC.

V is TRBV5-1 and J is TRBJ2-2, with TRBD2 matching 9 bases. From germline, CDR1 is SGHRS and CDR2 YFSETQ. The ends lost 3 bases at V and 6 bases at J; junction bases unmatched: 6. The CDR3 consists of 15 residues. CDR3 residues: CASSSPGLAPGELFF. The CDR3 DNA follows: TGCGCCAGCAGCTCACCGGGACTAGCCCCCGGGGAGCTGTTTTTT.

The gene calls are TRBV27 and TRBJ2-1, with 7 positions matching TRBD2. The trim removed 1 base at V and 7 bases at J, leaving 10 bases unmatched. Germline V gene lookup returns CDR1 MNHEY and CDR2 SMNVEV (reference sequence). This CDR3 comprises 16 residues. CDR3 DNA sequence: TGTGCCAGCAGTTTATTTTCTAGCGGATCTGGGAATGAGCAGTTCTTC. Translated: CASSLFSSGSGNEQFF.

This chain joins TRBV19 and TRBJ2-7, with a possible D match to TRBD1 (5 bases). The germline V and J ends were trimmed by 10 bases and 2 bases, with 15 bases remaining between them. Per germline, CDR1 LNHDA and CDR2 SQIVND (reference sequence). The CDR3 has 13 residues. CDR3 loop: CATSPSTAYEQYF. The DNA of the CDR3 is TGTGCCACCTCACCCTCGACAGCCTACGAGCAGTACTTC.

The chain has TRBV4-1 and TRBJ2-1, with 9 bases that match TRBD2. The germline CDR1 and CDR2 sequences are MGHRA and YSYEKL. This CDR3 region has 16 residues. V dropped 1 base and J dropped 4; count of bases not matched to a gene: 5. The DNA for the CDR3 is TGCGCCAGCAGCCAAGGGCTAGCGGGATCTTACAATGAGCAGTTCTTC. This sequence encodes CASSQGLAGSYNEQFF.

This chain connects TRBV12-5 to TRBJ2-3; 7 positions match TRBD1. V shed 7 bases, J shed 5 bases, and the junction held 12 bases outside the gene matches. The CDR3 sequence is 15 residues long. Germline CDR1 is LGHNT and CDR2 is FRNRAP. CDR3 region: CASAPDRALGDTQYF. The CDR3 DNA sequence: TGTGCTAGTGCCCCTGACAGGGCTCTTGGAGATACGCAGTATTTT.

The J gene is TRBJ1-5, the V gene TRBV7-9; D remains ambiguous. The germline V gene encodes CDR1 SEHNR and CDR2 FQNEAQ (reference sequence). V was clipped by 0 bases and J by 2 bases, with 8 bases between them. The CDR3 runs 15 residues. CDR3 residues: CASSLAGRGNQPQHF. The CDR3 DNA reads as TGTGCCAGCAGCTTAGCAGGGAGGGGCAATCAGCCCCAGCATTTT.

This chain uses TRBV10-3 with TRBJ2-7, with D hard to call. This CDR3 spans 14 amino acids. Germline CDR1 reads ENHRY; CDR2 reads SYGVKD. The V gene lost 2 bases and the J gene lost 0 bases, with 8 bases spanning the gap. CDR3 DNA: TGTGCCATCAGTGAGAGAACTTTCTCCTACGAGCAGTACTTC. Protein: CAISERTFSYEQYF.

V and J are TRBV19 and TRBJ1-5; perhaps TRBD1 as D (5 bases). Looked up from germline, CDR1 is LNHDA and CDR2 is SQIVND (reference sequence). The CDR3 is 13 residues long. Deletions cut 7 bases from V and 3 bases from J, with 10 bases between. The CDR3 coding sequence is TGTGCCAGTACAGGGAGGTTCAATCAGCCCCAGCATTTT. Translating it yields CASTGRFNQPQHF. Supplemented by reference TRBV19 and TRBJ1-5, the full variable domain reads DGGITQSPKYLFRKEGQNVTLSCEQNLNHDAMYWYRQDPGQGLRLIYYSQIVNDFQKGDIAEGYSVSREKKESFPLTVTSAQKNPTAFYLCASTGRFNQPQHFGDGTRLSIL.

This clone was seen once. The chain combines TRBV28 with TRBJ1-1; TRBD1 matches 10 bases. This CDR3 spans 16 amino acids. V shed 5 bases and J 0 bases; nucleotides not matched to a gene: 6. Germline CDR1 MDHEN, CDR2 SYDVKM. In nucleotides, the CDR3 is TGTGCCAGCAGTAACCGGGACAGGGGAGTGAACACTGAAGCTTTCTTT. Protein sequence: CASSNRDRGVNTEAFF.

The CDR3 region is CASSLEWPETQYF. The CDR3 nucleotides are TGTGCCAGCAGCTTAGAGTGGCCAGAGACCCAGTACTTC. The chain joins TRBV7-2 to TRBJ2-5; D is unclear. CDR1 and CDR2 (germline): SGHTA, FQGNSA. V was pared by 1 base and J by 4 bases, with 7 bases between. The CDR3 loop spans 13 amino acids.

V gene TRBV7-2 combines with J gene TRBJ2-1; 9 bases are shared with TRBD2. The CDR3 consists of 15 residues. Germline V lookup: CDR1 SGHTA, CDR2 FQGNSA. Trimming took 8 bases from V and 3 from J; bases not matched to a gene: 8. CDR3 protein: CASGISGSRYNEQFF. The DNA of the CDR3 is TGTGCCAGCGGAATTAGCGGGAGTCGCTACAATGAGCAGTTCTTC.

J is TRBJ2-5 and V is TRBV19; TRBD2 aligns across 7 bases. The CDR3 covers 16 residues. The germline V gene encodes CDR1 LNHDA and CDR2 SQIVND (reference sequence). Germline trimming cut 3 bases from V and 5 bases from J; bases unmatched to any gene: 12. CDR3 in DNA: TGTGCCAGTAGTATGACTAGCAGATCCCTGGGCGAGACCCAGTACTTC. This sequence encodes CASSMTSRSLGETQYF.

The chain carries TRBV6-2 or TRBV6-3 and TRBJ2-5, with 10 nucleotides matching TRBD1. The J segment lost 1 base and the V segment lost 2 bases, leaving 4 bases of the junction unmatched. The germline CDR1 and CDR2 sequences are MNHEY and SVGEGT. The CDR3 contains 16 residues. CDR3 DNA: TGTGCCAGCAGTTACCCTCGGACAGGGGGCCAAGAGACCCAGTACTTC. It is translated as CASSYPRTGGQETQYF.

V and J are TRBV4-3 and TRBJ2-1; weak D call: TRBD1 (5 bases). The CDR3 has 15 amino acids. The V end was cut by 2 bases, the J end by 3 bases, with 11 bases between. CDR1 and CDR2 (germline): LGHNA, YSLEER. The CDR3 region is CASSQSLGDYNEQFF. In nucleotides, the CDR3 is TGCGCCAGCAGCCAAAGCTTAGGGGACTACAATGAGCAGTTCTTC.

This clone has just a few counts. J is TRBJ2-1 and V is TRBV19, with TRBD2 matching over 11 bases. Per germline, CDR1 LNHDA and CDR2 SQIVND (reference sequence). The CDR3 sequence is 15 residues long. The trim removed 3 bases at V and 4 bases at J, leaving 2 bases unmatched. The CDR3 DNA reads TGTGCCAGTAGTATGGGACTAGCGGAGTACAATGAGCAGTTCTTC. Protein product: CASSMGLAEYNEQFF.